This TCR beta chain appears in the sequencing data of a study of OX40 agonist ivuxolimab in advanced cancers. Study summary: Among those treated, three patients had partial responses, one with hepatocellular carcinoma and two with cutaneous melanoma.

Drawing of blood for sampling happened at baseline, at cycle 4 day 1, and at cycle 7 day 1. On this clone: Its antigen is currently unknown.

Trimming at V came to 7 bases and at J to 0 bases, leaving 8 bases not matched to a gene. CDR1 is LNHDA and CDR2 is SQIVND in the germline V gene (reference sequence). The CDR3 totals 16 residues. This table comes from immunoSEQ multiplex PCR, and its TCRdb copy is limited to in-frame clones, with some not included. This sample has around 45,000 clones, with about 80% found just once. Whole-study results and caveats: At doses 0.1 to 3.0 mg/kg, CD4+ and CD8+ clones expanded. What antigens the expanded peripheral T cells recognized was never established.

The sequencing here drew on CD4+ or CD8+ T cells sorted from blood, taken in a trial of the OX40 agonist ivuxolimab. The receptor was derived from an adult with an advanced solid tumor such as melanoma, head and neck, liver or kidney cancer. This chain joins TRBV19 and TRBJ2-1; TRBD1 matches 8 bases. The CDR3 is CASKRGQASSYNEQFF. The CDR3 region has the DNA TGTGCCAGTAAGAGGGGACAGGCGAGCTCCTACAATGAGCAGTTCTTC.